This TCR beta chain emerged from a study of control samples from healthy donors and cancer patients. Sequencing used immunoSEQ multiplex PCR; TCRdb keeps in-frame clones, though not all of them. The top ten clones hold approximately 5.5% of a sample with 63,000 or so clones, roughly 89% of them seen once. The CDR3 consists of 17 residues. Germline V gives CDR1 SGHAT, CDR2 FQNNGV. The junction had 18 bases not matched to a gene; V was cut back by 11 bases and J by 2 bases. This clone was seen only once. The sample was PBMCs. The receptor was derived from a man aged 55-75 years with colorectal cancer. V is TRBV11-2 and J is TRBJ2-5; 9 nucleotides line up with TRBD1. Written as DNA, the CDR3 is TGTGCCTCTACGTCCCGGGACAGGGATAATTTTCAAGAGACCCAGTACTTC. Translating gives CASTSRDRDNFQETQYF.